These 14 T cell receptor beta chains were all obtained from the same sample, sequenced in a study of early T cells in non-severe SARS-CoV-2 infection. TCRdb processed the 5' RACE reads anew with MiXCR; each CDR3 protein has one entry. The sample lists 80,000 to 100,000 distinct CDR3 sequences, 14% occurring once. The sample consisted of whole blood. The receptors originated from an adult who was a healthcare worker with PCR-confirmed SARS-CoV-2 infection or an uninfected control (not recorded which).

The chain uses TRBV28 and TRBJ1-6; D is unclear. CDR3 length equals 13 residues. Germline V lookup: CDR1 MDHEN, CDR2 SYDVKM. Trimming removed 2 bases at V and 8 bases at J, with 7 bases between. The CDR3 DNA reads TGTGCCAGCAGTTTACCTGGGGATTCACCCCTCCACTTT. Protein: CASSLPGDSPLHF.

The gene calls are TRBV10-2 and TRBJ2-2; weak D call: TRBD2 (6 bases). Trimming took off 7 bases at V and 4 bases at J, with 13 bases between the two ends. Germline V CDR1 and CDR2: WSHSY, SAAADI. The CDR3 loop spans 14 amino acids. The CDR3 sequence: CASMRAGTTGELFF. The CDR3 DNA reads as TGCGCCAGCATGAGGGCGGGGACCACCGGGGAGCTGTTTTTT.

This clonotype came up a few times. The gene calls are TRBV24-1 and TRBJ2-2; no clear D gene. The CDR3 is 19 residues long. The germline V and J ends were trimmed by 1 base and 2 bases, with 19 bases remaining between them. Germline CDR1 reads KGHDR; CDR2 reads SFDVKD. CDR3: CATSDFRAPRPSNTGELFF. The CDR3 DNA follows: TGTGCCACCAGTGATTTTCGAGCTCCCAGGCCATCTAACACCGGGGAGCTGTTTTTT.

This chain links TRBV10-2 with TRBJ1-2, with D hard to call. Trimming stripped 0 bases from V and 4 bases from J, with 12 bases between. Germline loops: CDR1 WSHSY, CDR2 SAAADI. The CDR3 is 15 residues long. This CDR3 is CASSESSGTLYGYTF. CDR3 DNA sequence: TGCGCCAGCAGTGAGTCGAGTGGCACTCTCTATGGCTACACCTTC.

This chain joins TRBV7-6 and TRBJ2-5, with D uncertain. CDR3 length: 12 amino acids. Germline CDR1 reads SGHVS; CDR2 reads FNYEAQ. Trimming left V 5 bases short and J 2 bases short, with 6 bases between. The CDR3 here is CASSHSQETQYF. The CDR3 DNA is TGTGCCAGCAGCCATTCTCAAGAGACCCAGTACTTC.

This clonotype was observed many times. This chain connects TRBV3-1 to TRBJ2-5, with 13 bases matching TRBD2. The trim removed 2 bases at V and 0 bases at J, leaving 9 bases unmatched. There are 19 residues in the CDR3. Germline V gene sequence: CDR1 LGHDT, CDR2 YNNKEL (reference sequence). CDR3 sequence reads: CASSQLPGTSGTNQETQYF. DNA for the CDR3: TGTGCCAGCAGCCAACTCCCCGGGACTAGCGGGACCAACCAAGAGACCCAGTACTTC.

V gene TRBV24-1 combines with J gene TRBJ2-5; unclear D gene. The CDR3 spans 16 residues. Germline V gene sequence: CDR1 KGHDR, CDR2 SFDVKD. Trimming shortened V by 4 bases and J by 5 bases, and 19 bases separated the two germline ends. CDR3: CATSDQGPPDRETQYF. CDR3 bases: TGTGCCACCAGTGACCAAGGACCGCCTGACCGGGAGACCCAGTACTTC.

This clonotype was seen ten or more times. The chain couples TRBV5-1 to TRBJ2-3; 8 positions match TRBD1. V lost 5 bases and J lost 2; bases outside the gene matches: 16. There are 18 residues in the CDR3. CDR1 is SGHRS and CDR2 is YFSETQ in the germline V gene. CDR3 bases: TGCGCCAGCAGGGCCGGGACAGGCTATGCCCCCGCCACAGATACGCAGTATTTT. Its translation is CASRAGTGYAPATDTQYF.

CDR3 sequence: CSAIPGQGLNEQFF. The CDR3 bases are TGCAGTGCTATACCGGGACAGGGACTAAATGAGCAGTTCTTC. The V and J genes are TRBV20-1 and TRBJ2-1; 9 positions agree with TRBD1. After removal of 4 bases from V and 7 bases from J, the junction contained 8 bases not matched to a gene. This CDR3 is built from 14 residues. Germline V lookup: CDR1 DFQATT, CDR2 SNEGSKA (reference sequence).

This clonotype has more than one count but fewer than ten. This rearrangement joins TRBV6-6 to TRBJ2-3; perhaps D is TRBD1 or TRBD2 (5 bases each). From germline, CDR1 is MNHNY and CDR2 SVGAGI (reference sequence). Between the trimmed V and J ends, which lost 6 bases and 6 bases, there was a span of 22 bases. The CDR3 covers 16 residues. The CDR3 DNA sequence: TGTGCCAGCAGGCTCGGGACCTTTACGGTTGTGGATACGCAGTATTTT. Translation: CASRLGTFTVVDTQYF.

This clonotype appeared a few times. The V and J genes are TRBV29-1 and TRBJ2-1, with unresolved D. With 8 bases removed from V and 5 bases from J, the gap between germline ends came to 7 bases. The CDR3 extends over 10 amino acids. In germline, CDR1 is SQVTM, CDR2 ANQGSEA. This chain's CDR3 is CSIRNNEQFF. CDR3 bases: TGCAGCATCAGAAACAATGAGCAGTTCTTC.

This sequence joins TRBV11-2 and TRBJ1-4; TRBD1 agrees at 9 bases. CDR3 length: 16 residues. Germline values: CDR1 SGHAT, CDR2 FQNNGV. V shed 6 bases, J shed 6 bases, and the junction held 11 bases outside the gene matches. CDR3 DNA: TGTGCCAGCAGTTCTACAGGGGGCGCGTTTGATGAAAAACTGTTTTTT. This codes for CASSSTGGAFDEKLFF.

The V gene is TRBV5-1, the J gene TRBJ1-2; D unclear. The length of the CDR3 is 14 residues. The germline V gene encodes CDR1 SGHRS and CDR2 YFSETQ. The V gene lost 4 bases and the J gene lost 8 bases, with 18 bases spanning the gap. The CDR3 sequence: CASSPTAGDGGYTF. Written as DNA, the CDR3 is TGCGCCAGCAGCCCCACGGCCGGAGATGGAGGCTACACCTTC.

The chain combines TRBV5-4 with TRBJ2-2; D unclear. This CDR3 has 17 residues. CDR1 is SGHNT, CDR2 YYREEE, per germline (reference sequence). V was pared by 3 bases and J by 1 base, with 16 bases between. The CDR3 is CASSSTGRSLNTGELFF. The CDR3 region has the DNA TGTGCCAGCAGCTCTACGGGCAGGTCCTTGAACACCGGGGAGCTGTTTTTT.